The 9 T cell receptor beta chains reported below all come from one sample, sequenced in a study of patients and donors after allogeneic stem cell transplantation. TCRdb reprocessed the RT-PCR reads via MiXCR and lists one record per CDR3 protein. Among 920,000 or so distinct CDR3 sequences listed, more than 15% were seen once. Sequencing was carried out using blood, either unsorted or a sorted T cell fraction (not recorded which). The source of these receptors is a human donor who was either an allogeneic HSCT recipient or a stem cell or donor lymphocyte infusion donor (not recorded which). It is not recorded whose cells these are; they may come from a transplant donor.

This clonotype was counted only a few times. The chain links TRBV9 to TRBJ2-1; D might be TRBD1 (6 bases). Germline CDR1 reads SGDLS; CDR2 reads YYNGEE. Trimming cost V 4 bases and J 8 bases, with 16 bases left between them. This CDR3 region has 14 residues. The CDR3 spells CASSLLQGTDEQFF. In DNA form, the CDR3 reads TGTGCCAGCAGCCTCCTACAGGGTACGGATGAGCAGTTCTTC.

This clonotype was observed at least ten times. The rearrangement uses TRBV10-3 and TRBJ1-4; weak D call: TRBD1 (5 bases). Germline lookup yields CDR1 ENHRY and CDR2 SYGVKD. The CDR3 sequence is 17 residues long. V lost 4 bases and J 0 bases, leaving 15 bases between the germline ends. DNA of the CDR3: TGTGCCATCAGTGCGAAGACCGGGACCTCAACTAATGAAAAACTGTTTTTT. Amino acid sequence: CAISAKTGTSTNEKLFF.

This clonotype has a handful of counts. The V call is TRBV19, the J call TRBJ2-7; 7 nucleotides agree with TRBD1. From germline, CDR1 is LNHDA and CDR2 SQIVND (reference sequence). This CDR3 region has 13 residues. The V gene end was trimmed by 6 bases and the J gene end by 3 bases; junction bases not matched to a gene: 5. CDR3 loop: CASRPAGGYEQYF. CDR3 DNA: TGTGCCAGTAGACCTGCAGGGGGCTACGAGCAGTACTTC.

The chain links TRBV25-1 to TRBJ1-2; a possible D gene is TRBD1 (6 bases). The germline CDR1 and CDR2 sequences are MGHDK and SYGVNS. CDR3 length equals 14 residues. V lost 0 bases and J 5 bases, leaving 10 bases between the germline ends. CDR3 DNA: TGTGCCAGCAGTGAATATCGGACAGATTATGGCTACACCTTC. Protein sequence: CASSEYRTDYGYTF.

The chain couples TRBV11-1 to TRBJ2-3; TRBD2 agrees at 10 bases. Germline V gives CDR1 SGHAT, CDR2 FQDESV (reference sequence). CDR3 length equals 18 residues. Losses at the gene ends were 3 bases for V and 1 base for J; bases not matched to a gene: 10. Here the CDR3 DNA reads TGTGCCAGCAGCTTGGTCGCTAGCGGGAGCTGGGGCACAGATACGCAGTATTTT. Translating gives CASSLVASGSWGTDTQYF.

The V and J genes are TRBV18 and TRBJ2-5; 9 positions match TRBD2. The germline V gene has CDR1 KGHSH and CDR2 LQKENI. Trimming cost V 3 bases and J 2 bases; bases outside gene matches: 10. The CDR3 runs to 17 residues. CDR3 DNA sequence: TGTGCCAGCTCACCCCTGAGCGGGGGGACGAAACAAGAGACCCAGTACTTC. Translated: CASSPLSGGTKQETQYF.

This chain uses TRBV29-1 with TRBJ1-1; 7 bases fit TRBD1. This CDR3 has 13 residues. Germline V gene data show CDR1 as SQVTM and CDR2 as ANQGSEA. J lost 5 bases, V lost 3 bases, and 6 bases had no gene match. The CDR3 DNA follows: TGCAGCGTTGATGAGGGGGCAGGGACTGAAGCTTTCTTT. It translates to CSVDEGAGTEAFF.

Details on this clonotype: One junction end does not reproduce the germline sequence, and a read error may be involved. The chain uses TRBV7-7 and TRBJ2-5, with D possibly matching TRBD2 (5 bases). From germline, CDR1 is SSHAT and CDR2 FNYEAQ (reference sequence). There are 13 residues in the CDR3. The CDR3 coding sequence is TGCGCCAGCAGCTTGTCGGGGTCGGAGACCCAGTACTTC. It encodes CASSLSGSETQYF.

The chain employs TRBV9 and TRBJ2-5; 8 bases are a match to TRBD2. CDR3 length: 14 residues. V lost 7 bases, J lost 7 bases, and 12 bases stayed unmatched. Germline V lookup: CDR1 SGDLS, CDR2 YYNGEE. The CDR3 coding sequence is TGTGCCAGCGGTCCAGCGGGGGTTGGCGGGACCCAGTACTTC. This codes for CASGPAGVGGTQYF.